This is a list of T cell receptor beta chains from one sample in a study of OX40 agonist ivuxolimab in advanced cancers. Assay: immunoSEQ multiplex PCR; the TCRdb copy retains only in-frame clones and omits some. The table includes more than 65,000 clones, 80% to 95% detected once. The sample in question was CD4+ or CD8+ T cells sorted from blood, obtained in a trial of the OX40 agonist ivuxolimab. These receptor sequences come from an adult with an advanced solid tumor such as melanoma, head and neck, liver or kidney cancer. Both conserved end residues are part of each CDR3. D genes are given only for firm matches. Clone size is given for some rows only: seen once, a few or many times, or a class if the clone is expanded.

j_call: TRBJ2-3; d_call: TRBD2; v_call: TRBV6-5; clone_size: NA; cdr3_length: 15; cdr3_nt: TGTGCCAGCAGGGGGACTAGCGGGAGGTCAGATACGCAGTATTTT; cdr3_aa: CASRGTSGRSDTQYF
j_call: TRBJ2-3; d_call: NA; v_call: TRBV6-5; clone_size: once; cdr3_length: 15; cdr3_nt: TGTGCCAGCAGCCAGCTAGATTCGGGCACAGATACGCAGTATTTT; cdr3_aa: CASSQLDSGTDTQYF
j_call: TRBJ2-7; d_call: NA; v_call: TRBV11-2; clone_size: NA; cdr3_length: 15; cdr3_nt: TGTGCCAGCAGCATACACGAGGACATACACTACGAGCAGTACTTC; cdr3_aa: CASSIHEDIHYEQYF
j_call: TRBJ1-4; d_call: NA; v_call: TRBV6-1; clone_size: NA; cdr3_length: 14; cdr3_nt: TGTGCCAGCAGTACGGGACAATCCGGCGAAAAACTGTTTTTT; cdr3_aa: CASSTGQSGEKLFF
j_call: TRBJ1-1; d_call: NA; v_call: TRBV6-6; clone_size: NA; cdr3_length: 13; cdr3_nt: TGTGCCAGCAGTCCCCAGGTAAACACTGAAGCTTTCTTT; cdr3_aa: CASSPQVNTEAFF
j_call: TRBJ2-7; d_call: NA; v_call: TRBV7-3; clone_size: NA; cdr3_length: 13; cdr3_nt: TGTGCCAGCAGCTTGAGTAAGGGTTACGAGCAGTACTTC; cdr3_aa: CASSLSKGYEQYF
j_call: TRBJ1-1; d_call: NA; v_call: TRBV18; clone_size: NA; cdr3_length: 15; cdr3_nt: TGTGCCAGCTCAACCAGCAGGGGAGGCAACACTGAAGCTTTCTTT; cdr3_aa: CASSTSRGGNTEAFF
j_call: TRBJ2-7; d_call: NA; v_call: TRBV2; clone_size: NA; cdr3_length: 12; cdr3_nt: TGTGCCAGCAAATATCTCTCCTACGAGCAGTACTTC; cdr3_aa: CASKYLSYEQYF
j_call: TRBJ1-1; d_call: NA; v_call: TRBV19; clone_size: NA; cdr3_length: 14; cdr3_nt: TGTGCCAGTAGTATCGGACAGAGGAACACTGAAGCTTTCTTT; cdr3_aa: CASSIGQRNTEAFF
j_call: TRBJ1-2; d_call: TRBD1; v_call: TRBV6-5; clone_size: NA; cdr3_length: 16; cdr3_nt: TGTGCCAGCAGTTACTCTTGGGACAGGGAGATCTATGGCTACACCTTC; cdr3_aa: CASSYSWDREIYGYTF
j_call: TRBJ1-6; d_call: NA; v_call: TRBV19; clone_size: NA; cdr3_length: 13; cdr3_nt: TGTGCCAGTAGTATTGACAGAGATTCACCCCTCCACTTT; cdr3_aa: CASSIDRDSPLHF
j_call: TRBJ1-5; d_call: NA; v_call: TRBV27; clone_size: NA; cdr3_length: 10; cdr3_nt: TGTGCCAGCACCCCAGGTTCGAGCCATTTT; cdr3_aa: CASTPGSSHF
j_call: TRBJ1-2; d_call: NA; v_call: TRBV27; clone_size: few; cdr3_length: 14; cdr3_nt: TGTGCCAGCACCAATAACGACGGAAACTATGGCTACACCTTC; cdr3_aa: CASTNNDGNYGYTF
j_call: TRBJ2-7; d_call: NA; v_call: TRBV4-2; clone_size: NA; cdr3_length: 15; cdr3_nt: TGTGCCAGCAGCCAAGGAGGGGGGGGGCGGTACGAGCAGTACTTC; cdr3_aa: CASSQGGGGRYEQYF
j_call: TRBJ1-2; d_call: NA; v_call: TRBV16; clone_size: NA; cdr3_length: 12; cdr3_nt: TGTGCCAGCAGCCAATCTATAGATGGCTACACCTTC; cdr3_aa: CASSQSIDGYTF
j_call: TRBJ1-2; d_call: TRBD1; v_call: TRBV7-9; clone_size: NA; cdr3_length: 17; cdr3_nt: TGTGCCAGCAGCTCCCCGCCCGGGACAGGTGTTGGCTATGGCTACACCTTC; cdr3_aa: CASSSPPGTGVGYGYTF
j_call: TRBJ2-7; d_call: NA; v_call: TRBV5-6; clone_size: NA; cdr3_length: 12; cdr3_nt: TGTGCCAGCAGCTTGTTTAGTTACGAGCAGTACTTC; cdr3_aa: CASSLFSYEQYF
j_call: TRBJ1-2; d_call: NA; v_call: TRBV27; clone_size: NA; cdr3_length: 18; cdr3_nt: TGTGCCAGCAGTTTATCAGGCGGGCCTATTTTGACTAACTATGGCTACACCTTC; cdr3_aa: CASSLSGGPILTNYGYTF
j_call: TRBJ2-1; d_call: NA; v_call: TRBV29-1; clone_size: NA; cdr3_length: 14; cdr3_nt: TGCAGCTTTTCACGACTCCCCTCCTACAATGAGCAGTTCTTC; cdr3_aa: CSFSRLPSYNEQFF
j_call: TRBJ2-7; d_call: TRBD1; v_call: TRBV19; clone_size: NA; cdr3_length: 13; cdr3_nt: TGTGCCAGTAGTGACAGGGGACCCTACGAGCAGTACTTC; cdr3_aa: CASSDRGPYEQYF
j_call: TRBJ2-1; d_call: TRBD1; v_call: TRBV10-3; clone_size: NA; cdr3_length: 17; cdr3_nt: TGTGCCATCAGTGAGGGGACCGGGACAGGGATAGGCAATGAGCAGTTCTTC; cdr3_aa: CAISEGTGTGIGNEQFF
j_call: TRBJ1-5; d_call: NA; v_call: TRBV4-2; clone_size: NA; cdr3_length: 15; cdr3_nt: TGTGCCAGCAGCCAAGATGTGGAGAGCAATCAGCCCCAGCATTTT; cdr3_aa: CASSQDVESNQPQHF
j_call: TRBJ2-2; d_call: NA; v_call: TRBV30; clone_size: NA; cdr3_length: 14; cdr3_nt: TGTGCCTGGAGTAACAGGGTCATGGCCGGGGAGCTGTTTTTT; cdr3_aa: CAWSNRVMAGELFF
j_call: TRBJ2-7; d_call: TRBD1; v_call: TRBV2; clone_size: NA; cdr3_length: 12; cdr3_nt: TGTGCCAGCAGTCGGGACAGGGACGAGCAGTACTTC; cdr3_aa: CASSRDRDEQYF
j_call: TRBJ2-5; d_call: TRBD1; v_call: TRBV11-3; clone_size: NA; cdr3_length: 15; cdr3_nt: TGTGCCAGCAGCTTAGATCCCACAGGGGTGGAGACCCAGTACTTC; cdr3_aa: CASSLDPTGVETQYF
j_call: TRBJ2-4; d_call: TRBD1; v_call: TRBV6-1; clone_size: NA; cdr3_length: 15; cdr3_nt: TGTGCCAGCAGGGGGACAGGGGGCCCCAAAAACATTCAGTACTTC; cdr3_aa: CASRGTGGPKNIQYF
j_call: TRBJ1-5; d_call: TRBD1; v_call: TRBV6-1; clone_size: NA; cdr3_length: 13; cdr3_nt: TGTGCCAGCAATGACAGGGGGGTTCAGCCCCAGCATTTT; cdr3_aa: CASNDRGVQPQHF